This is a list of T cell receptor beta chains from one sample in a study of blood T cell repertoires in COVID-19. Method: immunoSEQ multiplex PCR; TCRdb's copy keeps in-frame clones and lacks some. Found here are under 300,000 clones, roughly 80% of them singletons; the top ten hold less than 6%. The sequenced sample consisted of peripheral blood. These receptors all come from a man in his 60s who had recovered from COVID-19. The CDR3 runs from the conserved cysteine through the conserved F or W. The D gene is left open where the match is weak. A clone size is listed for some rows: how often the clone was seen (once, few, many), or a class if it is expanded.

.,TRBD2,TRBJ2-5,TRBV5-1,TGCGCCAGCAGCTTGGAGTGGACTAGCGGGAGGGGAGAGACCCAGTACTTC,CASSLEWTSGRGETQYF
.,TRBD2,TRBJ2-2,TRBV11-2,TGTGCCAGCCGGTCGGGGGGGCCCGGGGAGCTGTTTTTT,CASRSGGPGELFF
.,.,TRBJ2-1,TRBV30,TGTGCCTGGAGTGTAGTACAGATCCATGAGCAGTTCTTC,CAWSVVQIHEQFF
.,TRBD1,TRBJ2-7,TRBV4-2,TGTGCCAGCAGCCGGGACAGGGTTTTGGAGCAGTACTTC,CASSRDRVLEQYF
.,.,TRBJ1-1,TRBV30,TGTGCCTGGAGGGTACTATTTCCCCGGTCCACTGAAGCTTTCTTT,CAWRVLFPRSTEAFF
.,TRBD1,TRBJ2-1,TRBV5-1,TGCGCCAGCAGCTCAGGGGGCACGTCCTACAATGAGCAGTTCTTC,CASSSGGTSYNEQFF
.,.,TRBJ2-7,TRBV11-2,TGTGCCAGCAGCACACCTCGAAGGGGGTACGAGCAGTACTTC,CASSTPRRGYEQYF
.,.,TRBJ2-7,TRBV27,TGTGCCAGCAGTTTCTCGGGCTACGAGCAGTACTTC,CASSFSGYEQYF
.,TRBD1,TRBJ1-2,TRBV27,TGTGCCAGCAGTTTATCACAGGGGGCCTTTGGCTACACCTTC,CASSLSQGAFGYTF
.,.,TRBJ2-6,TRBV5-8,TGTGCCAGCAGCTTCGGAGGGTTCTCTGGGGCCAACGTCCTGACTTTC,CASSFGGFSGANVLTF
.,.,TRBJ1-2,TRBV7-9,TGTGCCAGCAGCTTTAGTAACAGTTATGGCTACACCTTC,CASSFSNSYGYTF
.,TRBD1,TRBJ2-1,TRBV19,TGTGCCAGTACCCGGGACAGTTACTACAATGAGCAGTTCTTC,CASTRDSYYNEQFF
.,.,TRBJ1-2,TRBV28,TGTGCCACGGGGGGGGCGAACCACTATGGCTACACCTTC,CATGGANHYGYTF
.,.,TRBJ1-5,TRBV11-2,TGTGCCAGCAGCTTGGGAGGGCTAGGCAATCAGCCCCAGCATTTT,CASSLGGLGNQPQHF
.,TRBD2,TRBJ2-7,TRBV6-5,TGTGCCAGCACCGGACTAGCGGAGCAGTACTTC,CASTGLAEQYF
.,.,TRBJ1-1,TRBV4-1,TGCGCCAGCAGCCAAGATAAACAGTTTGGAGCTTTCTTT,CASSQDKQFGAFF
.,.,TRBJ2-1,TRBV5-1,TGCGCCAGCAGCTTGGAGGCAGGGTTCTCCTACAATGAGCAGTTCTTC,CASSLEAGFSYNEQFF
.,.,TRBJ1-2,TRBV6-1,TGTGCCAGCAGTGAATCTCCTCAGGGAAGCTACACCTTC,CASSESPQGSYTF
.,.,TRBJ1-6,TRBV7-2,TGTGCCAGCAGCTTAAGTCCGGTTGGGGCGTCACCCCTCCACTTT,CASSLSPVGASPLHF
.,TRBD2,TRBJ2-1,TRBV11-2,TGTGCCAGCAGACCAGCGGGAAGCTCCTACAATGAGCAGTTCTTC,CASRPAGSSYNEQFF
.,.,TRBJ2-1,TRBV15,TGTGCCACCAGCAGTCTCTATGAGCAGTTCTTC,CATSSLYEQFF
.,.,TRBJ1-1,TRBV5-1,TGCGCCAGCAGCTTGCAGGGCTACGCTGAAGCTTTCTTT,CASSLQGYAEAFF
.,TRBD2,TRBJ2-1,TRBV7-9,TGTGCCAGCAGCTCAACTAGCGGGAGGGCCCCCTCCAATGAGCAGTTCTTC,CASSSTSGRAPSNEQFF
.,.,TRBJ1-1,TRBV18,TGTGCCAGCTCACCAAGAGGCCAGGAGGGTGAAGCTTTCTTT,CASSPRGQEGEAFF
.,TRBD2,TRBJ2-1,TRBV5-1,TGCGCCAGCAGCTTGCAGGTAGCGGGAACAAATGAGCAGTTCTTC,CASSLQVAGTNEQFF
.,.,TRBJ1-6,TRBV23-1,TGCGCCAGCAGTCAATTGGGAGGGTGCACCTATAATTCACCCCTCCACTTT,CASSQLGGCTYNSPLHF
.,.,TRBJ2-2,TRBV5-1,TGCGCCAGCAGTAGTTGGGAGGTCGGGGAGCTGTTTTTT,CASSSWEVGELFF
.,.,TRBJ1-1,TRBV18,TGTGCCAGCTCATCCGGGTCCGGCACTGAAGCTTTCTTT,CASSSGSGTEAFF
.,TRBD1,TRBJ1-6,TRBV3-1/TRBV3-2,TGTGCCAGCAGCCGGGACAGCGATAATTCACCCCTCCACTTT,CASSRDSDNSPLHF
.,TRBD1,TRBJ1-6,TRBV3-1/TRBV3-2,TGTGCCAGCAGCCGGAACTTCGGACAGGCGGGGAATTCACCCCTCCACTTT,CASSRNFGQAGNSPLHF
once,TRBD2,TRBJ2-5,TRBV11-2,TGTGCCAGCAGCTTAGATAGCGGGGTGTTTGGGACACTGTGGGAGACCCAGTACTTC,CASSLDSGVFGTLWETQYF
.,TRBD1,TRBJ2-7,TRBV7-9,TGTGCCAGCAGCAATCGACAGGGCTCCTACGAGCAGTACTTC,CASSNRQGSYEQYF